The 19 T cell receptor beta chains listed next were all sequenced from one sample in a study of blood T cell repertoires in COVID-19. Repertoires were generated with immunoSEQ multiplex PCR, while TCRdb's copy carries only in-frame clones and drops some. Counted here are fewer than 300,000 clones, 70% to 90% occurring once; the ten biggest clones make up around 5.5%. Source material: peripheral blood. These receptors came from a man in his fifties or sixties with active or convalescent COVID-19.

The gene calls are TRBV18 and TRBJ2-7; TRBD1 aligns across 8 bases. CDR1 KGHSH and CDR2 LQKENI come from the germline V gene. The CDR3 contains 17 residues. Trimming took 2 bases from V and 0 from J; bases not matched to a gene: 9. Written as DNA, the CDR3 is TGTGCCAGCTCACCAAACCCGACAGGGGTTACCTCCTACGAGCAGTACTTC. Protein product: CASSPNPTGVTSYEQYF.

The gene calls are TRBV11-2 and TRBJ2-7; 13 bases match TRBD2. The length of the CDR3 is 15 residues. In germline, CDR1 is SGHAT, CDR2 FQNNGV. The junction had 5 bases not matched to a gene; V was cut back by 3 bases and J by 6 bases. The CDR3 bases are TGTGCCAGCAGCTTCCGACTAGCGGGAGGAGGCGAGCAGTACTTC. It translates to CASSFRLAGGGEQYF.

The chain joins TRBV19 to TRBJ1-5; possible D gene TRBD1, 6 bases. Germline V CDR1 and CDR2: LNHDA, SQIVND (reference sequence). The CDR3 is made up of 17 amino acids. V lost 0 bases, J lost 5 bases, and 17 bases lay in between. The CDR3 region is CASSIESSGGYHQPQHF. In DNA, the CDR3 is TGTGCCAGTAGTATAGAGAGTTCGGGGGGCTACCATCAGCCCCAGCATTTT. The full variable domain, rest sourced from reference TRBV19 and TRBJ1-5, is DGGITQSPKYLFRKEGQNVTLSCEQNLNHDAMYWYRQDPGQGLRLIYYSQIVNDFQKGDIAEGYSVSREKKESFPLTVTSAQKNPTAFYLCASSIESSGGYHQPQHFGDGTRLSIL.

V is TRBV6-5 and J is TRBJ1-2; no reliable D call. The CDR3 has 13 residues. Germline assignment: CDR1 MNHEY and CDR2 SVGAGI. V dropped 7 bases and J dropped 2 bases, with 11 bases sitting between them. The CDR3 loop reads CASNPGFNYGYTF. The CDR3 DNA reads as TGTGCCAGCAACCCGGGGTTCAACTATGGCTACACCTTC.

This clone was picked up a small number of times. This sequence joins TRBV2 and TRBJ2-7, with 10 bases fitting TRBD2. CDR1 is SNHLY, CDR2 FYNNEI, per germline. Trimming at V came to 4 bases and at J to 5 bases, leaving 8 bases not matched to a gene. There are 15 residues in the CDR3. CDR3: CASSVKREGLHEQYF. In nucleotides, the CDR3 is TGTGCCAGCAGTGTAAAGCGGGAGGGCCTCCACGAGCAGTACTTC.

Points on this clone: Distinct nucleotide sequences in the sample also encode this CDR3. The gene calls are TRBV5-1 and TRBJ1-3; D gene unclear. Germline loops: CDR1 SGHRS, CDR2 YFSETQ. V lost 0 bases, J lost 4 bases, and 11 bases lay in between. This CDR3 contains 15 residues. The CDR3 loop reads CASSLDSGSGNTIYF. In DNA form, the CDR3 reads TGCGCCAGCAGCTTGGATTCGGGATCAGGAAACACCATATATTTT.

The chain joins TRBV5-1 to TRBJ2-1; D perhaps matches TRBD2 (6 bases). V lost 4 bases and J 8 bases, leaving 10 bases between the germline ends. The CDR3 runs to 12 residues. Germline CDR1 SGHRS, CDR2 YFSETQ. The CDR3 nucleotides read TGCGCCAGCAGCGCATCGGGAGATGAGCAGTTCTTC. Its protein product is CASSASGDEQFF.

The chain combines TRBV28 with TRBJ2-1; 11 positions agree with TRBD2. This CDR3 comprises 15 residues. V dropped 4 bases and J dropped 7; count of bases not matched to a gene: 6. The germline CDR1 and CDR2 sequences are MDHEN and SYDVKM. CDR3 nucleotide sequence: TGTGCCAGCAGTTACCCACTAGCGGGAGTAAATGAGCAGTTCTTC. Its translation: CASSYPLAGVNEQFF. Complete variable domain (other parts from reference TRBV28 and TRBJ2-1): DVKVTQSSRYLVKRTGEKVFLECVQDMDHENMFWYRQDPGLGLRLIYFSYDVKMKEKGDIPEGYSVSREKKERFSLILESASTNQTSMYLCASSYPLAGVNEQFFGPGTRLTVL.

This chain links TRBV3-1 (or the pseudogene TRBV3-2) with TRBJ2-1, with TRBD2 identical over 12 bases. The V and J ends lost 4 bases and 1 base, in that order; junction bases with no gene match: 2. The CDR3 is made up of 16 amino acids. From germline, CDR1 is LGHDT and CDR2 YNNKEL (reference sequence). The CDR3 loop reads CASSLGLAGSYNEQFF. CDR3 coding DNA: TGTGCCAGCAGCCTGGGACTAGCGGGTTCCTACAATGAGCAGTTCTTC.

The chain uses TRBV20-1 and TRBJ2-6; 8 nucleotides align to TRBD1. The length of the CDR3 is 16 residues. Germline assignment: CDR1 DFQATT and CDR2 SNEGSKA (reference sequence). V trimming: 3 bases; J trimming: 2 bases; junction bases outside the gene matches: 6. The CDR3 DNA sequence: TGCAGTGCTAGTAAGGGACAGGCTGCTGGGGCCAACGTCCTGACTTTC. Amino acid sequence: CSASKGQAAGANVLTF.

This chain joins TRBV13 and TRBJ2-1, with 7 bases fitting TRBD1. The CDR3 totals 18 residues. Germline V gives CDR1 PRHDT, CDR2 FYEKMQ (reference sequence). V was clipped by 5 bases and J by 0 bases; unmatched bases: 13. CDR3 protein: CASSPSIRDRSSYNEQFF. CDR3 bases: TGTGCCAGCAGCCCATCCATAAGGGACAGAAGCTCCTACAATGAGCAGTTCTTC.

This sequence joins TRBV2 and TRBJ1-2, with 7 positions matching TRBD1. The CDR3 is 14 residues long. Germline values: CDR1 SNHLY, CDR2 FYNNEI. J was trimmed by 6 bases and V by 0 bases; bases with no gene match: 4. The CDR3 region is CASSEALGTDGYTF. CDR3 coding DNA: TGTGCCAGCAGTGAAGCCCTCGGGACAGATGGCTACACCTTC.

The rearrangement links TRBV3-1 (or the pseudogene TRBV3-2) to TRBJ1-6; D gene uncertain. Between the trimmed V and J ends, which lost 1 base and 10 bases, there was a span of 14 bases. The germline V gene encodes CDR1 LGHDT and CDR2 YNNKEL (reference sequence). This CDR3 has 15 residues. The CDR3 loop reads CASSQAFPGNSPLHF. Written as DNA, the CDR3 is TGTGCCAGCAGCCAAGCCTTCCCCGGGAACTCACCCCTCCACTTT.

This chain links TRBV15 with TRBJ2-5; D is unresolved. Per germline, CDR1 LNHNV and CDR2 YYDKDF (reference sequence). V was trimmed by 1 base and J by 2 bases, leaving 14 bases between them. The length of the CDR3 is 16 residues. CDR3 nucleotide sequence: TGTGCCACCAGCAGAGGATCGCGGTTAAATCAAGAGACCCAGTACTTC. As protein: CATSRGSRLNQETQYF.

V gene TRBV9 combines with J gene TRBJ2-7; TRBD1 might be the D (5 bases). The CDR3 totals 14 residues. Germline CDR1 is SGDLS and CDR2 is YYNGEE. The V gene lost 0 bases and the J gene lost 6 bases, with 13 bases spanning the gap. DNA of the CDR3: TGTGCCAGCAGCGTAGGACAGCTCTCGGGCGAGCAGTACTTC. Amino acid sequence: CASSVGQLSGEQYF.

The chain links TRBV7-6 to TRBJ2-1; TRBD2 aligns across 7 bases. V lost 0 bases to trimming and J lost 6 bases; unmatched junction nucleotides: 2. The CDR3 runs to 14 residues. Germline V CDR1 and CDR2: SGHVS, FNYEAQ. CDR3 sequence reads: CASSLASSGNEQFF. The CDR3 region has the DNA TGTGCCAGCAGCTTAGCCTCTAGCGGCAATGAGCAGTTCTTC. Variable domain in full (rest from reference TRBV7-6 and TRBJ2-1): GAGVSQSPRYKVTKRGQDVALRCDPISGHVSLYWYRQALGQGPEFLTYFNYEAQQDKSGLPNDRFSAERPEGSISTLTIQRTEQRDSAMYRCASSLASSGNEQFFGPGTRLTVL.

The count of this clone is one. The chain combines TRBV3-1 (or the pseudogene TRBV3-2) with TRBJ2-3, with D tentatively TRBD2 (5 bases). CDR1 and CDR2 from the germline V gene are LGHDT and YNNKEL (reference sequence). The CDR3 consists of 21 residues. Trimming removed 2 bases at V and 0 bases at J, with 27 bases between. The chain's CDR3 is CASSQNLGNFLAQSSTDTQYF. CDR3 DNA sequence: TGTGCCAGCAGCCAAAACCTCGGGAACTTCCTCGCCCAATCTAGCACAGATACGCAGTATTTT.

This CDR3 is CASSLAGNQPQHF. The CDR3 region has the DNA TGCGCCAGCAGCTTGGCTGGCAATCAGCCCCAGCATTTT. The chain has TRBV5-1 and TRBJ1-5; D is ambiguous. This CDR3 comprises 13 residues. Trimming left V 0 bases short and J 2 bases short, with 3 bases between. The germline V gene has CDR1 SGHRS and CDR2 YFSETQ.

The rearrangement links TRBV7-2 to TRBJ2-7, with TRBD2 matching 9 bases. Germline V lookup: CDR1 SGHTA, CDR2 FQGNSA. This CDR3 is 13 amino acids long. The V segment lost 5 bases and the J segment 7 bases; nucleotides outside the gene matches: 6. This CDR3 reads CASSPAGGREQYF. CDR3 in DNA: TGTGCCAGCAGCCCAGCGGGAGGACGGGAGCAGTACTTC.